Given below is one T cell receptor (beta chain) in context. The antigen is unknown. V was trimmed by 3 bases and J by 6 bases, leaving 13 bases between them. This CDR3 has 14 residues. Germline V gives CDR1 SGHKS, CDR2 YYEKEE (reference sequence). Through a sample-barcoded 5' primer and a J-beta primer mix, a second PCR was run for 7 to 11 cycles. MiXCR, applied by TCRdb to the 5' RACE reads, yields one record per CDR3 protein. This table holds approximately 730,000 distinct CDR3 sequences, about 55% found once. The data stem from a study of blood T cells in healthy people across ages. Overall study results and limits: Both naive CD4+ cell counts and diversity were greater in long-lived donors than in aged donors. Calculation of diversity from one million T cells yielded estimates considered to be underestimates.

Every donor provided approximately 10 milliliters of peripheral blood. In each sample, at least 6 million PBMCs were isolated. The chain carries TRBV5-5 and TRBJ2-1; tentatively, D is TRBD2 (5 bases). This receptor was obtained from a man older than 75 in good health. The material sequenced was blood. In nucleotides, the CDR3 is TGTGCCAGCAGCTGGGCGAGGGTAGGCAATGAGCAGTTCTTC. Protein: CASSWARVGNEQFF.